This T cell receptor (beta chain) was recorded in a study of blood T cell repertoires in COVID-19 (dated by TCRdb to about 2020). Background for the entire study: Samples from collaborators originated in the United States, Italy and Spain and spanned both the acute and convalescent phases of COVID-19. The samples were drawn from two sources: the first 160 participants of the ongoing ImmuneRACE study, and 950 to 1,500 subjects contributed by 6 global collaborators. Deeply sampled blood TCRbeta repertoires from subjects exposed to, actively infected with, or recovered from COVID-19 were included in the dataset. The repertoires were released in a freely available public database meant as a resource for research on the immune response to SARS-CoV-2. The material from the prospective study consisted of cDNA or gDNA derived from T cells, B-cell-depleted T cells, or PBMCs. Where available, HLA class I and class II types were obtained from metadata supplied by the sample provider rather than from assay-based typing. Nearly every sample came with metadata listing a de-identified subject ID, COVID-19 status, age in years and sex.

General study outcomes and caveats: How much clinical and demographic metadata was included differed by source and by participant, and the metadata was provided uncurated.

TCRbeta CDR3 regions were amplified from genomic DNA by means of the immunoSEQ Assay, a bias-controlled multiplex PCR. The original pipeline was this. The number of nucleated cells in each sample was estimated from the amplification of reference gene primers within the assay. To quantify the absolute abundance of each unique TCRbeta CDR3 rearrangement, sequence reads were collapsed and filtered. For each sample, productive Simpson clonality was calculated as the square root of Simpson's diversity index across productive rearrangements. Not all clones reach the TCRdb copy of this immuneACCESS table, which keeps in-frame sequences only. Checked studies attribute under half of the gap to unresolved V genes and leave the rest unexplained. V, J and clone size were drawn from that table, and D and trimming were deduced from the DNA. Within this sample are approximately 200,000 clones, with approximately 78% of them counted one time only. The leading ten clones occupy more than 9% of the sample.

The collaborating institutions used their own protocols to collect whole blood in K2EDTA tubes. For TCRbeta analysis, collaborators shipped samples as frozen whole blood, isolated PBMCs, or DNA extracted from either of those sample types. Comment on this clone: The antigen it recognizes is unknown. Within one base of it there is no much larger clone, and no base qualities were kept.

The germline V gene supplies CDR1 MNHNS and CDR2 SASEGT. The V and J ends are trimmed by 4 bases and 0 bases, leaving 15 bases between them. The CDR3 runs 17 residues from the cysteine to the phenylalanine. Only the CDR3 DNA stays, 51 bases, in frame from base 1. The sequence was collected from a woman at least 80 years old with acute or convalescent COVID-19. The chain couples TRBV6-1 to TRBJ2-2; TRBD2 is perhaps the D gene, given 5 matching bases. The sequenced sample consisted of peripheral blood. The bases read TGTGCCAGCAGTGGACCCGGCCTAGCAGCGAACACCGGGGAGCTGTTTTTT. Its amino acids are CASSGPGLAANTGELFF.